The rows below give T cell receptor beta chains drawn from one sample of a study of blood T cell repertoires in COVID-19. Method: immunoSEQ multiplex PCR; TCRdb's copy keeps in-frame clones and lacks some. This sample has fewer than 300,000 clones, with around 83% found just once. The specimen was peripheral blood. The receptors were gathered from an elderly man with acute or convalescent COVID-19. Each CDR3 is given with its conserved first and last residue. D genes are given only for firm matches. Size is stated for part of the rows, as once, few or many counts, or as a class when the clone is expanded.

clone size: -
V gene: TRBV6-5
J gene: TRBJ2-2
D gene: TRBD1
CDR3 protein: CASDRGDTGELFF
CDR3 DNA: TGTGCCAGCGACAGGGGGGACACCGGGGAGCTGTTTTTT

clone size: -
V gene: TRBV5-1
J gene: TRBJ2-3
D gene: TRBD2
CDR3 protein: CASSAGLAGADTQYF
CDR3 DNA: TGCGCCAGCAGCGCTGGACTAGCGGGAGCAGATACGCAGTATTTT

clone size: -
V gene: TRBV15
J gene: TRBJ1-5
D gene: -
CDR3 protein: CATSRDPSVQPQHF
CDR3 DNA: TGTGCCACCAGCAGAGATCCGAGTGTCCAGCCCCAGCATTTT

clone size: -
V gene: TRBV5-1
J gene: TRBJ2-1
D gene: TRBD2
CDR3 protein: CASSWVAGGNEQFF
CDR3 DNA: TGCGCCAGCAGCTGGGTAGCGGGAGGCAATGAGCAGTTCTTC

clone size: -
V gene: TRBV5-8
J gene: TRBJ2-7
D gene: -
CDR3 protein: CASSRSGTSYEQYF
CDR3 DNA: TGTGCCAGCAGCCGTTCCGGGACAAGCTACGAGCAGTACTTC

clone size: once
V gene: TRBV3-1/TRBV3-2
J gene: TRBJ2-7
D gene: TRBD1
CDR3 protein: CASSPDRVKAYEQYF
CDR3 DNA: TGTGCCAGCAGCCCCGACAGGGTAAAAGCCTACGAGCAGTACTTC

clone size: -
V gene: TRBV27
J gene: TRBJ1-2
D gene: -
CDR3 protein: CASSLAGSLNGYTF
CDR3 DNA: TGTGCCAGCAGTTTGGCGGGCAGCTTAAATGGCTACACCTTC

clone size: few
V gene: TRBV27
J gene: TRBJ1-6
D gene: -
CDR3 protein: CASSLGQGARSYNSPLHF
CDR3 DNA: TGTGCCAGCAGTTTAGGACAAGGGGCGCGCTCCTATAATTCACCCCTCCACTTT

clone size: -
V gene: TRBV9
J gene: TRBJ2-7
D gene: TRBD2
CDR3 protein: CASSPLPTSGSGEQYF
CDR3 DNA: TGTGCCAGCAGCCCGCTGCCCACTAGCGGGAGTGGCGAGCAGTACTTC

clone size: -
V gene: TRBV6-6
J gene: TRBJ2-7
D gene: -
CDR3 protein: CASSYSLAEVRGEQYF
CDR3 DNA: TGTGCCAGCAGTTACTCGTTGGCAGAGGTCCGCGGCGAGCAGTACTTC

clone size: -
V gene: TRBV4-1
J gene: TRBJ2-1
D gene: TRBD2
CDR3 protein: CASSQEPGGPYNEQFF
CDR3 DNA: TGCGCCAGCAGCCAAGAGCCGGGAGGGCCTTACAATGAGCAGTTCTTC

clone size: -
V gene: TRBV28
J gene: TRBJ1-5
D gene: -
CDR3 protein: CASRTGWDSNQPQHF
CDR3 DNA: TGTGCCAGCCGTACAGGATGGGATAGCAATCAGCCCCAGCATTTT

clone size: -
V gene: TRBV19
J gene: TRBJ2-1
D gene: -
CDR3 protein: CASSNRGGEQFF
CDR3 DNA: TGTGCCAGTAGTAATAGGGGGGGAGAGCAGTTCTTC

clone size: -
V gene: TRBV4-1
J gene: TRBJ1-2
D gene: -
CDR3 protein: CASSQSFRGDYGYTF
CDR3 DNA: TGCGCCAGCAGCCAATCCTTTCGGGGGGACTATGGCTACACCTTC

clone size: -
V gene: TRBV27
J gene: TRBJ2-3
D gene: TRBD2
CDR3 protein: CASSLSAGGSRHTQYF
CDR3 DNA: TGTGCCAGCAGTTTATCTGCGGGAGGGTCCAGACATACGCAGTATTTT

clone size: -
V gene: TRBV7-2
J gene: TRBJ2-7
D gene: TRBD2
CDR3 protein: CASSLTVAGRSYEQYF
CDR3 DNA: TGTGCCAGCAGCTTAACTGTAGCGGGGCGCTCCTACGAGCAGTACTTC

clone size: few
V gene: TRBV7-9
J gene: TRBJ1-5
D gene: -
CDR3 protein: CASSRGDQPQHF
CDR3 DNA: TGTGCCAGCAGCCGGGGGGATCAGCCCCAGCATTTT

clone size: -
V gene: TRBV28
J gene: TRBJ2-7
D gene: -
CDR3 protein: CASSYRMSGLLTYEQYF
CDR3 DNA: TGTGCCAGCTCCTACCGGATGTCGGGACTCCTCACCTACGAGCAGTACTTC

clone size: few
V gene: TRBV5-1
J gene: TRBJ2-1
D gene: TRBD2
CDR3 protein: CASSSTSGSSYNEQFF
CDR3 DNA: TGCGCCAGCAGCTCGACTAGCGGGAGCTCCTACAATGAGCAGTTCTTC

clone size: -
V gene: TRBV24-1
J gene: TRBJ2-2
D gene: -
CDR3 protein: CATSFVRNTGELFF
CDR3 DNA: TGTGCCACCAGTTTTGTCAGAAACACCGGGGAGCTGTTTTTT

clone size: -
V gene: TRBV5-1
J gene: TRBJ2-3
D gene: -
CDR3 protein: CASNPRGADTDTQYF
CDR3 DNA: TGCGCCAGCAACCCCAGGGGGGCCGACACAGATACGCAGTATTTT

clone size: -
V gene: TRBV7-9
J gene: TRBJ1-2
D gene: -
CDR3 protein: CASSLEGGGRQSKGNGYTF
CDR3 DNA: TGTGCCAGCAGCTTGGAGGGAGGCGGAAGACAGTCCAAGGGCAATGGCTACACCTTC

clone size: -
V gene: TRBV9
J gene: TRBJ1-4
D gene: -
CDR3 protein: CASSVGPATNEKLFF
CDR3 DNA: TGTGCCAGCAGCGTAGGTCCTGCAACTAATGAAAAACTGTTTTTT

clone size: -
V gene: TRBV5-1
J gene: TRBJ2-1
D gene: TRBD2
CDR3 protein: CASSLDGTSGYNEQFF
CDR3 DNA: TGCGCCAGCAGCTTGGACGGGACTAGCGGCTACAATGAGCAGTTCTTC

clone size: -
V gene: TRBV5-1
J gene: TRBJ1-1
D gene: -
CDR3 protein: CASSLIGGNTEAFF
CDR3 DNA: TGCGCCAGCAGCTTGATCGGGGGAAACACTGAAGCTTTCTTT

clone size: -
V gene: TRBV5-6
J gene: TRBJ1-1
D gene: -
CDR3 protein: CASSLTRQALNTEAFF
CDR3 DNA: TGTGCCAGCAGCCTCACCAGACAGGCTTTGAACACTGAAGCTTTCTTT

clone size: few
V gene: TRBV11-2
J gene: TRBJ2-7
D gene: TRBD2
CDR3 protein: CASSLGGGRLANYEQYF
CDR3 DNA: TGTGCCAGCAGCTTAGGGGGAGGTAGACTAGCGAACTACGAGCAGTACTTC

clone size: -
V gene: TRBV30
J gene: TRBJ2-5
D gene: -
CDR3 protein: CAWSVGGLQETQYF
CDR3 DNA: TGTGCCTGGAGTGTGGGGGGGCTTCAAGAGACCCAGTACTTC

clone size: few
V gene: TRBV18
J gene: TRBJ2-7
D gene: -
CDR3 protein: CASSPKAGISYEQYF
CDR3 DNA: TGTGCCAGCTCCCCCAAGGCAGGAATATCCTACGAGCAGTACTTC

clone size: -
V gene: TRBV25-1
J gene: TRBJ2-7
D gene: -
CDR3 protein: CASSVREGGEQYF
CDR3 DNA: TGTGCCAGCAGTGTCAGGGAAGGGGGCGAGCAGTACTTC

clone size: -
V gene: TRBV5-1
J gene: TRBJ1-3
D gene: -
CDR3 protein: CASSLERGISSGNTIYF
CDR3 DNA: TGCGCCAGCAGCTTGGAACGGGGAATCAGCTCTGGAAACACCATATATTTT

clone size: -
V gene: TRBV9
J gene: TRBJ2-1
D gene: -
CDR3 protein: CASSVAGGDSYNEQFF
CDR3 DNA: TGTGCCAGCAGCGTAGCGGGCGGGGACTCCTACAATGAGCAGTTCTTC

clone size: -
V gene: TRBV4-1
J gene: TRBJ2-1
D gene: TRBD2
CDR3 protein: CASSQEWSASGVVGYNEQFF
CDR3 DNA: TGCGCCAGCAGCCAAGAATGGAGTGCTAGCGGGGTTGTTGGGTACAATGAGCAGTTCTTC

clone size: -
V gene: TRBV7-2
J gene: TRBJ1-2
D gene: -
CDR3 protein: CASSLNPHRVYGYTF
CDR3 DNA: TGTGCCAGCAGCTTAAATCCCCACAGAGTCTATGGCTACACCTTC

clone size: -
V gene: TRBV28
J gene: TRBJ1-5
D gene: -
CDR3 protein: CASRGGYNQPQHF
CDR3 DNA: TGTGCCAGCAGAGGGGGTTACAATCAGCCCCAGCATTTT

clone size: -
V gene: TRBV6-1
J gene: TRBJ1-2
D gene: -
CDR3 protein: CASSEGEGRYYGYTF
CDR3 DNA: TGTGCCAGCAGTGAGGGGGAGGGACGGTACTATGGCTACACCTTC

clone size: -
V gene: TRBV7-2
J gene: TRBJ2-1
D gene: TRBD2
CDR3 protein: CASSNEGTSGYNEQFF
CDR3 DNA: TGTGCCAGCAGTAATGAGGGGACTAGCGGATACAATGAGCAGTTCTTC

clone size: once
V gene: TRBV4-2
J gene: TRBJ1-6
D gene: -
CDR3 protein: CASSQAIDSPLHF
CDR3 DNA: TGTGCCAGCAGCCAAGCGATAGATTCACCCCTCCACTTT

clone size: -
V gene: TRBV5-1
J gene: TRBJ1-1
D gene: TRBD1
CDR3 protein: CASTTDRANTEAFF
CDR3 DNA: TGCGCCAGCACCACGGACAGGGCGAACACTGAAGCTTTCTTT

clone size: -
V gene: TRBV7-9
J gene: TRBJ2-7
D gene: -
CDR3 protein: CASSLELYEQYF
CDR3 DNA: TGTGCCAGCAGCCTAGAACTCTACGAGCAGTACTTC

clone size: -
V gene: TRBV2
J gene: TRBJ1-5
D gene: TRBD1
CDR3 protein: CASSMTGGDQPQHF
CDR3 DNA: TGTGCCAGCAGCATGACAGGGGGCGATCAGCCCCAGCATTTT

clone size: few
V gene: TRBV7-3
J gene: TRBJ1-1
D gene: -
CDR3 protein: CASSLTGPRRGTEAFF
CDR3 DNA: TGTGCCAGCAGCTTAACCGGGCCGCGCCGGGGGACTGAAGCTTTCTTT